The 5 T cell receptor beta chains below come from one sample, sequenced in a study of T cell repertoires in cytomegalovirus infection. Their specific antigens are unknown. MiXCR was run by TCRdb on the reads, yielding one entry per CDR3 protein. Among about 78,000 distinct CDR3 sequences listed, 35% to 45% were seen once. The specimen was CD8+ T cells from cultured PBMCs, collected from culture after CMV antigen stimulation. Source of these receptors: a human donor in good health (CMV status not recorded). Some clones in this sample may be carry-over from other donors' samples.

The chain's CDR3 is CASSLGDEAFF. CDR3 coding DNA: TGTGCCAGCAGTTTAGGGGATGAAGCTTTCTTT. The chain employs TRBV12-3 or TRBV12-4 and TRBJ1-1, with no clear D. With 1 base removed from V and 7 bases from J, the gap between germline ends came to 4 bases. This CDR3 contains 11 residues.

The CDR3 DNA follows: TGTGCCAGCAGTTTGCTGAGGGGTAAGTTGGTCAGCAATCAGCCCCAGCATTTT. Translating it yields CASSLLRGKLVSNQPQHF. V and J are TRBV28 and TRBJ1-5; a weak D match, TRBD1 (5 bases). Germline V CDR1 and CDR2: MDHEN, SYDVKM. Trimming left V 3 bases short and J 1 base short, with 19 bases between. CDR3 length: 18 amino acids.

The CDR3 DNA sequence: TGTGCCAGCAGCCCTGACAGGCCCCAAAGCACAGATACGCAGTATTTT. It specifies CASSPDRPQSTDTQYF. The chain recombines TRBV5-6 with TRBJ2-3; TRBD1 might be the D (6 bases). This CDR3 has 16 amino acids. The V end lost 4 bases, the J end lost 0 bases, and 15 bases lay between the germline ends. CDR1 is SGHDT and CDR2 is YYEEEE in the germline V gene.

V usage is TRBV9 and J usage is TRBJ2-7, with a weak D call TRBD1 (6 bases). This CDR3 is 15 amino acids long. CDR1 and CDR2 (germline): SGDLS, YYNGEE. Trimming shortened V by 0 bases and J by 1 base, and 11 bases separated the two germline ends. Here the CDR3 reads CASSVDWGPSYEQYF. The CDR3, as DNA: TGTGCCAGCAGCGTAGACTGGGGGCCATCCTACGAGCAGTACTTC.

This clonotype was counted between two and nine times. V gene TRBV11-2 combines with J gene TRBJ1-2; 12 nucleotides agree with TRBD1. V shed 3 bases and J 0 bases; nucleotides not matched to a gene: 11. Germline assignment: CDR1 SGHAT and CDR2 FQNNGV. There are 19 residues in the CDR3. CDR3 in amino acids: CASSFSGTGGPITNYGYTF. In nucleotides, the CDR3 is TGTGCCAGCAGCTTCTCAGGGACAGGGGGCCCGATTACTAACTATGGCTACACCTTC.